Here is one T cell receptor beta chain with its context. Per the study methods: Amplification of reference gene primers was used by the study to estimate nucleated cell counts. Clones were sequenced by immunoSEQ multiplex PCR, and TCRdb holds only the in-frame ones, with some missing. That table gives V, J and clone size, and the DNA gave D and trimming. The table has around 280,000 clones, roughly 89% seen once. The data derive from a study of blood T cell repertoires in COVID-19. Clinical history reported by participants formed the basis on which cohorts were assigned. The receptor was isolated from a woman aged 35 to 49 who had recovered from COVID-19. Sequencing was done on a sample of PBMCs or T cells enriched from blood (not recorded which).

CDR3 bases: TGCAGCGCTGGGAGTAGCTCCTACAATGAGCAGTTCTTC. Its translation: CSAGSSSYNEQFF. The V gene is TRBV29-1, the J gene TRBJ2-1; a weak D match, TRBD2 (5 bases). This CDR3 spans 13 amino acids. CDR1 is SQVTM, CDR2 ANQGSEA, per germline. V was cut by 7 bases and J by 0 bases, with 10 bases left in between.